The clone carrying this T cell receptor beta chain occurred a few times. The antigen is unknown. Germline CDR1 MNHNY, CDR2 SVGAGI (reference sequence). The CDR3 spans 12 residues. V shed 2 bases and J shed 7 bases, with 6 bases lying between them. MiXCR was run by TCRdb on the RT-PCR reads, yielding one entry per CDR3 protein. The table lists 650,000 or so distinct CDR3 sequences, 14% of them singletons. This sample is drawn from a study of response to subunit inactivated influenza vaccine. Study-wide findings and caveats: Authors suggested seasonal influenza vaccinations each recruit few new T cells.

Sequenced here: PBMCs from blood, sampled 14 to 15 days before vaccination. This TCR came from a man aged 50-59 years who received an inactivated influenza vaccine. The chain couples TRBV6-6 to TRBJ2-1, with unresolved D. Written as DNA, the CDR3 is TGTGCCAGCAGTTACCTAAGTAATGAGCAGTTCTTC. Its protein product is CASSYLSNEQFF.